The next 9 T cell receptor beta chains were all read from a single sample in a study of identical twins. MiXCR was run by TCRdb on the 5' RACE reads, yielding one entry per CDR3 protein. The sample has hundreds of thousands of distinct CDR3 sequences; 7.5% are singletons. This same sample was also part of a study on yellow fever vaccine responses in identical twins.

The sample was memory (CD45RO+) T cells sorted from blood. The receptor source for this set is a woman between 18 and 29 years old in good health.

The chain combines TRBV10-2 with TRBJ1-4, with 7 bases that match TRBD1. J lost 7 bases, V lost 8 bases, and 7 bases had no gene match. Looked up from germline, CDR1 is WSHSY and CDR2 is SAAADI. This CDR3 is built from 13 residues. The CDR3 coding sequence is TGCGCCAGCCCGACAGGGTCGGGTGAAAAACTGTTTTTT. Translated, it gives CASPTGSGEKLFF.

This clonotype was counted many times. The chain links TRBV5-6 to TRBJ1-6; D may be TRBD1 (5 bases). Germline CDR1 SGHDT, CDR2 YYEEEE. CDR3 size: 14 residues. V was trimmed by 7 bases and J by 0 bases, leaving 8 bases between them. The CDR3 nucleotides are TGTGCCAGCGTCGACAGCTCCTATAATTCACCCCTCCACTTT. As protein: CASVDSSYNSPLHF.

This clonotype was seen at least ten times. The chain combines TRBV11-2 with TRBJ2-1; D perhaps matches TRBD1 (5 bases). The CDR3 runs to 14 residues. V was pared by 0 bases and J by 12 bases, with 15 bases between. Germline lookup yields CDR1 SGHAT and CDR2 FQNNGV. The CDR3 DNA is TGTGCCAGCAGCTTAGATGGGGCCCGGACACTGCAGTTCTTC. This codes for CASSLDGARTLQFF.

This clonotype was picked up a small number of times. This chain links TRBV11-3 with TRBJ2-1; D gene uncertain. The CDR3 runs to 13 residues. Germline lookup yields CDR1 SGHNT and CDR2 YENEEA. V was shortened by 2 bases and J by 1 base, with 3 bases between the two germline ends. CDR3 loop: CASSLRSYNEQFF. DNA for the CDR3: TGTGCCAGCAGCTTAAGGTCCTACAATGAGCAGTTCTTC.

This clonotype showed up many times. V gene TRBV20-1 combines with J gene TRBJ1-1, with D possibly TRBD1 on 5 matching bases. In germline, CDR1 is DFQATT, CDR2 SNEGSKA (reference sequence). V lost 3 bases and J 5 bases, leaving 16 bases between the germline ends. This CDR3 region has 14 residues. Here the CDR3 reads CSASARTGGTEAFF. CDR3 in DNA: TGCAGTGCTAGCGCTAGGACGGGGGGGACTGAAGCTTTCTTT.

V usage is TRBV2 and J usage is TRBJ1-1; 9 nucleotides match TRBD1. Germline V gene sequence: CDR1 SNHLY, CDR2 FYNNEI. V lost 5 bases to trimming and J lost 6 bases; unmatched junction nucleotides: 4. The CDR3 consists of 13 residues. CDR3 protein: CASSRDREAEAFF. DNA of the CDR3: TGTGCCAGCAGTCGGGACAGGGAGGCTGAAGCTTTCTTT.

This clonotype showed up many times. The chain has TRBV20-1 and TRBJ1-6; perhaps TRBD1 as D (5 bases). Germline CDR1 and CDR2: DFQATT and SNEGSKA (reference sequence). CDR3 size: 13 residues. V was pared by 6 bases and J by 7 bases, with 13 bases between. CDR3 region: CSALSGMNSPLHF. CDR3 nucleotide sequence: TGCAGTGCCCTGTCAGGGATGAATTCACCCCTCCACTTT.

This clonotype was found a few times. In DNA form, the CDR3 reads TGCAGTGCTAGAGATCGAGGTTTTTTGGACAGCGACGACCTCTACACCTTC. Translated, it gives CSARDRGFLDSDDLYTF. This chain uses TRBV20-1 with TRBJ1-2, with D maybe TRBD1 (6 bases). This CDR3 contains 17 residues. Germline CDR1 and CDR2: DFQATT and SNEGSKA (reference sequence). Trimming took 0 bases from V and 10 from J, leaving 27 bases between them.

This clonotype was recorded a few times. This sequence joins TRBV20-1 and TRBJ1-4; weak D call: TRBD1 (6 bases). Trimming pared 1 base from V and 2 bases from J, leaving 11 bases between. This CDR3 is built from 15 residues. From germline, CDR1 is DFQATT and CDR2 SNEGSKA (reference sequence). CDR3 in DNA: TGCAGTGCTAGAGTAGGGGGGAGGACTAATGAAAAACTGTTTTTT. Protein sequence: CSARVGGRTNEKLFF.